This entry concerns a single T cell receptor (beta chain). Antigen specificity is unknown. The CDR3 is 13 residues long. The germline V gene encodes CDR1 GTSNPN and CDR2 SVGIG (reference sequence). V was clipped by 2 bases and J by 7 bases, with 15 bases between them. This sample is drawn from a study of OX40 agonist ivuxolimab in advanced cancers. Study results and limitations: Averaging showed that CD8+ T cells had more expanded clones than CD4+ did. In the expanded peripheral T cells, antigen specificity was never determined. Doses of 0.1 to 3.0 mg/kg were accompanied by clonal expansion of CD4+ and CD8+ blood T cells by week 6.

Sequenced by immunoSEQ multiplex PCR; TCRdb stores in-frame clones only, minus some. The sample holds roughly 91,000 clones, approximately 90% seen once. The genes are TRBV30 and TRBJ2-7; D remains unclear. The starting material was CD4+ or CD8+ T cells sorted from blood, obtained in a trial of the OX40 agonist ivuxolimab. The TCR was taken from an adult with an advanced solid tumor such as melanoma, head and neck, liver or kidney cancer. The CDR3 reads CAWSSTPLWEQYF. The CDR3 region has the DNA TGTGCCTGGAGTTCCACACCGCTTTGGGAGCAGTACTTC.